This record covers a single TCR beta chain. It has no known antigen specificity. Nothing much larger sits one base from this clone, and base qualities are not available. An Illumina MiSeq was used to sequence the TCRbeta libraries, yielding an average of about 40,000 productive templates per sample. Multiplex PCR amplification was used to generate TCRbeta CDR3 libraries with the immunoSEQ assay. The authors' pipeline ran thus. Repertoire diversity was computed as previously defined, with values near 0 indicating extremely monoclonal samples. The table comes from immuneACCESS by way of TCRdb, which keeps in-frame sequences with V and J called. Part of the clones is missing from these tables; in studies checked, under half for an unresolved V gene and the rest for unknown reasons. For V, J and clone size, that table is used; D and trimming come from the DNA. The sample has 950 or so clones on record, roughly 53% of them singletons. The ten top clones hold around 50% of the sample.

In the germline V gene, CDR1 corresponds to SGDLS and CDR2 to YYNGEE. V is shortened by 5 bases, J by 1 base, and the region joining them spans 15 bases. The CDR3 measures 15 amino acids from cysteine to phenylalanine. Only CDR3 DNA remains: 45 bases, in frame from the first base. The sample originates from a study of STAT3 mutations in large granular lymphocyte leukemia (dated by TCRdb to the late 2010s). With respect to the entire study: Canonical activating STAT3 mutations were detected in roughly half of the longitudinally sequenced T-LGLL patients. More than half of T-LGLL patients received one or more immunosuppressive therapy regimens, with hematologic response in over 35% of those treated. To reconstruct clonal hierarchy and dynamics, serial deep sequencing of TCRbeta CDR3 and STAT3 was performed in patients with T-cell large granular lymphocyte leukemia. From an initial cohort of 200 to 250 LGL patients, roughly 17 representative T-LGLL cases were selected for longitudinal TCRbeta and STAT3 sequencing. As controls within the study, two patients with natural killer LGL leukemia were also sequenced longitudinally. On average, sequencing was done at around 4.2 time points per patient, with the number of samplings ranging from 2 to 8. Results the study describes overall, beyond this receptor: All T-LGLL patients had at least one immunodominant TCRbeta clonotype, and roughly half had multiple immunodominant subclonotypes. TCR clonotype switching after therapy was seen in about 35% of the 18 patients, with all newly emerging clones being STAT3 wild type. Because no samples were available when a clone first appeared, clonal expansion had to be inferred from samplings taken at other points. In several patients, dominant TCR clone burden exceeded STAT3 mutant burden, suggesting STAT3 mutation arose secondarily within a pre-expanded clone. Linking therapy response to changes in TCR clonal burden was complicated by variable intervals between samplings and by differing treatment regimens. Because codominant clonotypes persisted in some patients, a small but highly pathogenic clone may have been missed.

DNA was extracted from blood mononuclear cells, and the same DNA was used for both TCR and STAT3 sequencing. This sequence originates from a human donor with T large granular lymphocyte leukemia. Some clones in this sample may be carry-over from other donors' samples. The source material was PBMCs. The sequence is built from TRBV9 and TRBJ2-5; TRBD2 is a weak D gene call, 5 bases matching. In nucleotide form, the sequence is TGTGCCAGCAGTCCTTACAAGGACTCCCAAGAGACCCAGTACTTC. Protein translation: CASSPYKDSQETQYF.